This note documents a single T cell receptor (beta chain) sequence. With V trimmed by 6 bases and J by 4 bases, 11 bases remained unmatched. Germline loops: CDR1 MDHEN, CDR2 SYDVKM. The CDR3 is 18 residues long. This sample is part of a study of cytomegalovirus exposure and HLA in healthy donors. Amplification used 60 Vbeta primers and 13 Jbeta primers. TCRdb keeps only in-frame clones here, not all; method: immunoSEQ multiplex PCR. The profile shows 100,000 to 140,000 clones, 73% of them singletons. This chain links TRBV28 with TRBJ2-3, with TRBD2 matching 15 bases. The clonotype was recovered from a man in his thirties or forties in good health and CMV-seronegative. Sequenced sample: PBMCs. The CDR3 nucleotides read TGTGCCAGCAGCGGACTAGCGGGAGGGCCGGGTGAGGCAGATACGCAGTATTTT. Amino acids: CASSGLAGGPGEADTQYF.